This is a list of T cell receptor beta chains from one sample in a study of T-cell reconstitution after alpha-beta-depleted transplantation in children. TCRdb ran MiXCR on the PCR reads and lists one entry per CDR3 protein. The sample holds roughly 790,000 distinct CDR3 sequences, 16% seen once. Sequenced material: PBMCs, mostly from graft donor cells, taken 360 days after TCRalphabeta/CD19-depleted stem cell transplant. All receptors derive from a male patient under 18 who had a stem cell transplant for acute lymphoblastic leukemia, so the T cells may come from the graft donor. Each CDR3 is given with its conserved first and last residue. Fields, in order: CDR3 protein, J gene, V gene.

CASSLPLAGVANEQFF,TRBJ2-1,TRBV7-6
CASSFWAGGNQPQHF,TRBJ1-5,TRBV12-3/TRBV12-4
CAISGWERGTEAFF,TRBJ1-1,TRBV10-3
CASSPMNAGGQVEKLFF,TRBJ1-4,TRBV18
CSASEQGAGANVLTF,TRBJ2-6,TRBV20-1
CASSLGYSISRETQYF,TRBJ2-5,TRBV11-2
CSVTQGRGNTEAFF,TRBJ1-1,TRBV29-1
CASSLGLAGVWETQYF,TRBJ2-5,TRBV5-6
CASSKGSLAGHNEQFF,TRBJ2-1,TRBV21-1
CASSLHGQGLFETQYF,TRBJ2-5,TRBV11-2
CASTYWGGNTEAFF,TRBJ1-1,TRBV12-3/TRBV12-4
CASSPKLGQGRTEAFF,TRBJ1-1,TRBV7-8
CASSPPGTLTTDTQYF,TRBJ2-3,TRBV7-2
CASSYRDRYNEQFF,TRBJ2-1,TRBV4-1
CAIKLANSYEQYF,TRBJ2-7,TRBV10-3
CASSQPPGTDTQYF,TRBJ2-3,TRBV7-9
CASSYDRVTYEQYF,TRBJ2-7,TRBV6-5
CASSPRLPGQSKSYEQYF,TRBJ2-7,TRBV18
CSGGGAHNTDTQYF,TRBJ2-3,TRBV29-1
CASSQQAGPYEQYF,TRBJ2-7,TRBV7-2
CASSLAPVLRGQPQHF,TRBJ1-5,TRBV11-1
CASSRQGAGNTIYF,TRBJ1-3,TRBV9
CASSPSTGLYTEAFF,TRBJ1-1,TRBV5-1
CASSQDRVFRETGAEQYF,TRBJ2-7,TRBV3-1
CASRLAGGLNEQFF,TRBJ2-1,TRBV6-2/TRBV6-3
CASSPSASWLAFF,TRBJ1-1,TRBV18
CASSQGLAGVRHEQYF,TRBJ2-7,TRBV4-1
CASSPPRGRRSYEQYF,TRBJ2-7,TRBV14
CSASRLAGGLSEQFF,TRBJ2-1,TRBV20-1
CASSQVSGSGSRQFF,TRBJ2-1,TRBV7-6
CASSEKRSGLNTEAFF,TRBJ1-1,TRBV10-1
CASSLTPGTRAYNEQFF,TRBJ2-1,TRBV7-6
CASSHSGSGETQYF,TRBJ2-5,TRBV7-3
CASSEARSQFTDTQYF,TRBJ2-3,TRBV2
CASSKRTSGNEQFF,TRBJ2-1,TRBV9
CASSQVTGTEAFF,TRBJ1-1,TRBV3-1
CASSLGESLNEKLFF,TRBJ1-4,TRBV7-9
CSAREISVRDTQYF,TRBJ2-3,TRBV20-1
CSATSRGSLSYNSPLHF,TRBJ1-6,TRBV20-1
CASSQVGDSLYEQYF,TRBJ2-7,TRBV3-1
CASSPTSDEQYF,TRBJ2-7,TRBV27
CASSLPPLAGGYNEQFF,TRBJ2-1,TRBV27
CAISELTGEDTQYF,TRBJ2-3,TRBV10-3
CSAARASGVWGETQYF,TRBJ2-5,TRBV20-1
CATSRDGRHPYSNQPQHF,TRBJ1-5,TRBV15
CASSLFGAGELFF,TRBJ2-2,TRBV5-1